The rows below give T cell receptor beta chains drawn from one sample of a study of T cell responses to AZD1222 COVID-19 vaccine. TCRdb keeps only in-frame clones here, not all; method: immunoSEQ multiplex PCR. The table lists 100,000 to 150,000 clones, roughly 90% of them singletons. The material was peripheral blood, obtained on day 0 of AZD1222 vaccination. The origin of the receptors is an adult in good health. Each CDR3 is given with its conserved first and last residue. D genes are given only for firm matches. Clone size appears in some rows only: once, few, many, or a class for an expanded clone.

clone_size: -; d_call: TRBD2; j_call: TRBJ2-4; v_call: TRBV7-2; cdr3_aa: CASSLVQIAGDIQYF; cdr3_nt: TGTGCCAGCAGCTTAGTTCAGATAGCGGGTGACATTCAGTACTTC
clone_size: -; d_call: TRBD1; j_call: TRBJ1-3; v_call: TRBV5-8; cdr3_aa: CASSPTGGASGNTIYF; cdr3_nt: TGTGCCAGCAGCCCTACAGGGGGAGCCTCTGGAAACACCATATATTTT
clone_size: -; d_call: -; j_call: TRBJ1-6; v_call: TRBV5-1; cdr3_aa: CASSLEAGYNSPLHF; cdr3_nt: TGCGCCAGCAGCTTGGAGGCAGGCTATAATTCACCCCTCCACTTT
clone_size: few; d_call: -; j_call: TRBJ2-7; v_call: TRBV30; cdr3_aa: CAWSLSSYEQYF; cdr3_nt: TGTGCCTGGAGTCTCAGTAGCTACGAGCAGTACTTC
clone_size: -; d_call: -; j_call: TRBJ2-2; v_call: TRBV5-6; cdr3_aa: CASSYGPGGGTGELFF; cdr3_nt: TGTGCCAGCAGCTATGGTCCCGGAGGAGGTACCGGGGAGCTGTTTTTT
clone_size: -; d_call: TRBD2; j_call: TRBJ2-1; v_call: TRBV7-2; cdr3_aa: CASSLGLAEYNEQFF; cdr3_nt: TGTGCCAGCAGCTTAGGGCTAGCGGAGTACAATGAGCAGTTCTTC
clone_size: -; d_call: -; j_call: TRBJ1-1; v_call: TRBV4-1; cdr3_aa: CASSQDPVSVDTEAFF; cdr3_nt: TGCGCCAGCAGCCAAGACCCGGTGTCGGTGGACACTGAAGCTTTCTTT
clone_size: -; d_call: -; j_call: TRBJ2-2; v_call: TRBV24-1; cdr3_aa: CATSERVDTGELFF; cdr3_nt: TGTGCCACCAGTGAACGGGTGGACACCGGGGAGCTGTTTTTT
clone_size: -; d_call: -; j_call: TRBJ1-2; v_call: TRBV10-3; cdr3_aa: CAISAPTGSYGYTF; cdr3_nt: TGTGCCATCAGCGCTCCGACAGGTTCTTATGGCTACACCTTC
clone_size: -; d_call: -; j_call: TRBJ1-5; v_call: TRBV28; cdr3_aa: CASLVDAENQPQHF; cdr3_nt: TGTGCCAGTCTGGTGGATGCGGAAAATCAGCCCCAGCATTTT
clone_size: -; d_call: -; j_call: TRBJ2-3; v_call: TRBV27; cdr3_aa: CASSLSGGLGTDTQYF; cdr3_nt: TGTGCCAGCAGTTTATCGGGGGGGCTGGGCACAGATACGCAGTATTTT
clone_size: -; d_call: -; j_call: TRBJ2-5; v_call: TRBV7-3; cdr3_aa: CASSPGQRQETQYF; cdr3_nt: TGTGCCAGCAGCCCTGGACAGCGCCAAGAGACCCAGTACTTC
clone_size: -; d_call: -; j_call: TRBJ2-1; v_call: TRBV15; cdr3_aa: CATSPVVVGYNEQFF; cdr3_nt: TGTGCCACCAGCCCAGTAGTGGTGGGTTACAATGAGCAGTTCTTC
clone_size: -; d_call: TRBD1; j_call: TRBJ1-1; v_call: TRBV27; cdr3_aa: CASSRQGVNTEAFF; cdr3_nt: TGTGCCAGCAGTAGACAGGGGGTAAACACTGAAGCTTTCTTT